Following are 20 T cell receptor beta chains from one sample sequenced in a study of blood T cells in healthy people across ages. It was with a sample-barcoded 5' primer and a J-beta primer mix that a second PCR of roughly 7 to 12 cycles was run. TCRdb reprocessed the 5' RACE reads via MiXCR and lists one record per CDR3 protein. The table lists about 1.1 million distinct CDR3 sequences, around two fifths of them singletons. The material sequenced was blood. Receptor source: a man aged 18-30 years in good health.

The chain recombines TRBV5-1 with TRBJ1-5; perhaps TRBD1 as D (5 bases). Trimming cost V 4 bases and J 3 bases, with 14 bases left between them. Per germline, CDR1 SGHRS and CDR2 YFSETQ. This CDR3 comprises 15 residues. The CDR3 DNA sequence: TGCGCCAGCAGCCCCGGGGCAGGAGACAATCAGCCCCAGCATTTT. The encoded protein is CASSPGAGDNQPQHF.

This clonotype was picked up a small number of times. This chain joins TRBV9 and TRBJ2-3; the D gene is possibly TRBD2 (6 bases). This CDR3 has 16 amino acids. Trimming pared 0 bases from V and 6 bases from J, leaving 17 bases between. CDR1 is SGDLS and CDR2 is YYNGEE in the germline V gene. The DNA for the CDR3 is TGTGCCAGCAGCGTAGAAGGAGGGACCATAACCGATACGCAGTATTTT. It translates to CASSVEGGTITDTQYF.

J is TRBJ1-1 and V is TRBV4-3; weak D call: TRBD1 (5 bases). The V end lost 0 bases, the J end lost 4 bases, and 12 bases lay between the germline ends. In germline, CDR1 is LGHNA, CDR2 YSLEER. CDR3 length: 15 amino acids. The CDR3 is CASSQDPGGGTEAFF. Written as DNA, the CDR3 is TGCGCCAGCAGCCAAGATCCGGGGGGGGGCACTGAAGCTTTCTTT.

The chain links TRBV4-2 to TRBJ2-1, with D possibly TRBD2 on 5 matching bases. Germline CDR1 reads LGHNA; CDR2 reads YNFKEQ. V was cut by 0 bases and J by 3 bases, with 12 bases left in between. CDR3 size: 16 residues. The DNA for the CDR3 is TGTGCCAGCAGCCAAGATTTAATAGCGAGCTACAATGAGCAGTTCTTC. Translating gives CASSQDLIASYNEQFF.

For this clonotype: A read error is likely, as this CDR3 ends without the conserved phenylalanine or tryptophan. The rearrangement joins TRBV5-1 to TRBJ2-1; the D gene is possibly TRBD1 (5 bases). The DNA end lines up better with TRBJ2-7; the J call may be wrong. Germline CDR1 and CDR2: SGHRS and YFSETQ. The CDR3 is 15 residues long. The CDR3 bases are TGCGCCAGCAGCTTGGAGGCAGGGTCCCACAATGAGCAGTACTTG. This gives the protein CASSLEAGSHNEQYL.

This clonotype was counted once. The gene calls are TRBV20-1 and TRBJ1-1; the match to TRBD1 covers 9 bases. Germline CDR1 DFQATT, CDR2 SNEGSKA (reference sequence). This CDR3 contains 13 residues. V gave up 5 bases and J gave up 2 bases; unmatched junction bases: 3. The CDR3 region is CSADRGLNTEAFF. The CDR3, as DNA: TGCAGTGCTGACAGGGGGTTAAACACTGAAGCTTTCTTT.

Only a few counts were recorded for this clonotype. The chain couples TRBV5-1 to TRBJ2-1; 7 positions match TRBD1. Trimming at V came to 2 bases and at J to 3 bases, leaving 8 bases not matched to a gene. CDR1 is SGHRS and CDR2 is YFSETQ in the germline V gene. The CDR3 has 16 residues. CDR3 nucleotide sequence: TGCGCCAGCAGCTTCGGACAGGCGTCGGGCTACAATGAGCAGTTCTTC. It yields the protein CASSFGQASGYNEQFF.

V and J are TRBV7-3 and TRBJ1-3, with a weak D call TRBD1 (5 bases). Germline CDR1 is SGHTA and CDR2 is FQGTGA. V lost 0 bases and J 2 bases, leaving 8 bases between the germline ends. CDR3 size: 15 residues. Here the CDR3 DNA reads TGTGCCAGCAGCTTAACGGGGACCGCTGGAAACACCATATATTTT. Translating it yields CASSLTGTAGNTIYF.

The chain joins TRBV20-1 to TRBJ2-3; TRBD2 matches at 8 bases. The CDR3 is 16 amino acids. V lost 5 bases, J lost 2 bases, and 12 bases stayed unmatched. Germline V gene lookup returns CDR1 DFQATT and CDR2 SNEGSKA (reference sequence). CDR3 nucleotide sequence: TGCAGTGCTCCCTCGGGGTTAGCGGGGTCCACAGATACGCAGTATTTT. Translated: CSAPSGLAGSTDTQYF.

This clonotype was seen a few times. The chain has TRBV7-2 and TRBJ1-1; D is uncertain. V shed 0 bases and J shed 0 bases, with 11 bases lying between them. The CDR3 spans 16 residues. The germline CDR1 and CDR2 sequences are SGHTA and FQGNSA. The CDR3 region is CASSLASADMNTEAFF. CDR3 coding DNA: TGTGCCAGCAGCTTAGCTTCGGCGGATATGAACACTGAAGCTTTCTTT. Full variable domain (outside the CDR3, taken from reference TRBV7-2 and TRBJ1-1): GAGVSQSPSNKVTEKGKDVELRCDPISGHTALYWYRQSLGQGLEFLIYFQGNSAPDKSGLPSDRFSAERTGGSVSTLTIQRTQQEDSAVYLCASSLASADMNTEAFFGQGTRLTVV.

This clonotype has ten or more counts. This chain joins TRBV4-3 and TRBJ1-1; the D gene is possibly TRBD1 (5 bases). Germline V gene data show CDR1 as LGHNA and CDR2 as YSLEER. The CDR3 runs 15 residues. The V end was cut by 4 bases, the J end by 0 bases, with 12 bases between. In nucleotides, the CDR3 is TGCGCCAGCAGCCTGGGACTGATTATGAACACTGAAGCTTTCTTT. Protein: CASSLGLIMNTEAFF.

The chain joins TRBV3-1 to TRBJ2-3; D is ambiguous. Trimming took off 0 bases at V and 2 bases at J, with 9 bases between the two ends. CDR1 is LGHDT, CDR2 YNNKEL, per germline (reference sequence). CDR3 length: 15 amino acids. The CDR3 DNA sequence: TGTGCCAGCAGCCAAGATCCCACTAACACAGATACGCAGTATTTT. It encodes CASSQDPTNTDTQYF.

Comment on this clonotype: A much larger clone lies one base from this, so it may be a read error. This chain connects TRBV7-2 to TRBJ1-4; D ambiguous. The CDR3 is 13 residues long. The germline V gene has CDR1 SGHTA and CDR2 FQGNSA. The CDR3 region has the DNA TGTGCCAGCAGCCCCAACACTAATAAAAAACTGTTTTTT. Amino acid sequence: CASSPNTNKKLFF.

The genes are TRBV7-9 and TRBJ2-3, with unresolved D. CDR1 and CDR2 from the germline V gene are SEHNR and FQNEAQ (reference sequence). The V end lost 4 bases, the J end lost 7 bases, and 9 bases lay between the germline ends. CDR3 size: 12 residues. DNA for the CDR3: TGTGCCAGCAGCTCAGATGCGTATACGCAGTATTTT. Translated: CASSSDAYTQYF.

This CDR3 is CASSSGSGGAHNEQFF. The CDR3 region has the DNA TGTGCCAGCAGCTCAGGGAGCGGGGGGGCCCACAATGAGCAGTTCTTC. This chain connects TRBV7-8 to TRBJ2-1, with TRBD2 matching 10 bases. Trimming at V came to 4 bases and at J to 5 bases, leaving 8 bases not matched to a gene. There are 16 residues in the CDR3. Germline V gene lookup returns CDR1 SGHVS and CDR2 FQNEAQ.

Only a few counts were recorded for this clonotype. The chain uses TRBV29-1 and TRBJ1-2, with TRBD1 identical over 8 bases. Per the germline V gene, CDR1 is SQVTM and CDR2 is ANQGSEA. This CDR3 region has 13 residues. V lost 7 bases and J lost 1; bases outside the gene matches: 5. CDR3 sequence: CSATGGDNYGYTF. DNA for the CDR3: TGCAGCGCAACAGGGGGGGATAACTATGGCTACACCTTC.

The chain is built from TRBV4-3 and TRBJ1-3, with D perhaps matching TRBD1 (5 bases). Germline V gene lookup returns CDR1 LGHNA and CDR2 YSLEER. The CDR3 sequence is 13 residues long. The V end was cut by 3 bases, the J end by 6 bases, with 9 bases between. CDR3 sequence reads: CASSQEGLNTIYF. The CDR3 nucleotides read TGCGCCAGCAGCCAGGAGGGGTTAAACACCATATATTTT.

The sample holds a few counts of this clonotype. This sequence joins TRBV11-2 and TRBJ2-1; TRBD2 aligns across 9 bases. This CDR3 has 15 amino acids. V gave up 6 bases and J gave up 4 bases; unmatched junction bases: 7. CDR1 is SGHAT, CDR2 FQNNGV, per germline. In DNA, the CDR3 is TGTGCCAGCAGACTATCTAGCGGGGAGTACAATGAGCAGTTCTTC. Protein product: CASRLSSGEYNEQFF.

This clonotype turned up a few times. V and J are TRBV7-2 and TRBJ1-2; no definite D call. The V gene's germline CDR1 is SGHTA and CDR2 FQGNSA. The length of the CDR3 is 14 residues. V was clipped by 6 bases and J by 4 bases, with 15 bases between them. CDR3: CASSPPGGPYGYTF. The CDR3 region has the DNA TGTGCCAGCAGTCCACCGGGAGGGCCCTATGGCTACACCTTC.

This chain joins TRBV5-1 and TRBJ2-5; maybe TRBD2 (5 bases). V shed 0 bases and J shed 2 bases, with 11 bases lying between them. The CDR3 is made up of 15 amino acids. From germline, CDR1 is SGHRS and CDR2 YFSETQ. The CDR3 DNA reads as TGCGCCAGCAGCTTGGGGACGGGAACACAAGAGACCCAGTACTTC. This codes for CASSLGTGTQETQYF. The whole variable domain, remainder taken from reference TRBV5-1 and TRBJ2-5, is KAGVTQTPRYLIKTRGQQVTLSCSPISGHRSVSWYQQTPGQGLQFLFEYFSETQRNKGNFPGRFSGRQFSNSRSEMNVSTLELGDSALYLCASSLGTGTQETQYFGPGTRLLVL.